Listed below are T cell receptor beta chains from one sample, sequenced in a study of blood T cells in healthy people across ages. TCRdb used MiXCR to reprocess the 5' RACE reads, holding one entry per CDR3 protein. The repertoire includes roughly 1,800,000 distinct CDR3 sequences, about 50% of them detected once, and over 2% sits in the top ten. Input material: blood. These receptors all stem from a middle-aged woman in good health. Both conserved end residues are part of each CDR3. A D gene is named only where the DNA matches it firmly. Clone size is given for some rows only: seen once, a few or many times, or a class if the clone is expanded.

TGTGCCAGCAGTACCCACCGGGCACCCCTCCACTTT,CASSTHRAPLHF,NA,NA,TRBJ1-6,TRBV27
TGTGCCAGCAGCTTTCGTGGGAAATCTAATGAAAAACTGTTTTTT,CASSFRGKSNEKLFF,NA,few,TRBJ1-4,TRBV5-6
TGTGCCAGCTCTACCCTCGTCGGGATAGGTTACAATGAGCAGTTCTTC,CASSTLVGIGYNEQFF,NA,once,TRBJ2-1,TRBV3-1
TGTGCCAGCAGCCACGGGAGTCAGCGGGATGAAAAACTGTTTTTT,CASSHGSQRDEKLFF,NA,few,TRBJ1-4,TRBV28
TGTGCCAGCAGGGAAGCGGGGGGGCCTCAAGAGACCCAGTACTTC,CASREAGGPQETQYF,TRBD2,few,TRBJ2-5,TRBV6-1
TGTGCCAGCAGCCCGCAAGGGGCAGGGAAGTACTTC,CASSPQGAGKYF,NA,NA,TRBJ2-4,TRBV7-2
TGCAGTGCTAGAGAACTAGCCATGGATACGCAGTATTTT,CSARELAMDTQYF,NA,NA,TRBJ2-3,TRBV20-1
TGTGCCAGCAGTCCACCTTCACAGGGATTCAATGAGCAGTTCTTC,CASSPPSQGFNEQFF,NA,NA,TRBJ2-1,TRBV12-3/TRBV12-4
TGTGCCAGCAGTTTTCAGGGGGCCTACGAGCAGTACTTC,CASSFQGAYEQYF,TRBD1,many,TRBJ2-7,TRBV28
TGTGCCAGCAGTTTATTTCCGCCGGGACAGGGGGCCCACGAGCAGTACTTC,CASSLFPPGQGAHEQYF,TRBD1,NA,TRBJ2-7,TRBV28
TGTACCAGCACCTTGGACGGACCGAGCACAGATACGCAGTATTTT,CTSTLDGPSTDTQYF,NA,NA,TRBJ2-3,TRBV6-2/TRBV6-3
TGTGCCAGCAGTTTTGGGGCGGGGGGACAGGGGATCTCCTACGAGCAGTACTTC,CASSFGAGGQGISYEQYF,TRBD1,few,TRBJ2-7,TRBV12-3/TRBV12-4
TGTGCCAGCAGCTTAAGCCCTGGGACAGGGCCTACCAACGTCCTGACTTTC,CASSLSPGTGPTNVLTF,TRBD1,few,TRBJ2-6,TRBV5-6
TGTGCCAGCAGATATACAAAGAGTGGATACAATGAGCAGTTCTTC,CASRYTKSGYNEQFF,NA,NA,TRBJ2-1,TRBV6-2/TRBV6-3
TGCGCCAGCAGCCAATTCTCACTAGGACAGGGTAAAGAGACCCAGTACTTC,CASSQFSLGQGKETQYF,TRBD1,few,TRBJ2-5,TRBV4-3
TGTGCCAGCAGCTTGAGTACCCCCACCCTCGACGAGCAGTACTTC,CASSLSTPTLDEQYF,NA,few,TRBJ2-7,TRBV5-5
TGTGCCAGCAGCCTCCCCGGGGACGCTTATGGCTACACCTTC,CASSLPGDAYGYTF,NA,few,TRBJ1-2,TRBV7-9
TGTGCCAGCAGCCAAGGTTACAACGCCTACAATGAGCAGTTCTTC,CASSQGYNAYNEQFF,NA,few,TRBJ2-1,TRBV4-2
TGTGCCAGCAGTCCACTGTTTACAGGGGGGCAAGAGACCCAGTACTTC,CASSPLFTGGQETQYF,TRBD1,NA,TRBJ2-5,TRBV6-5
TGCAGTGCTAATGTTCCCGGCTATGGCTACACCTTC,CSANVPGYGYTF,NA,NA,TRBJ1-2,TRBV20-1
TGTGCCAGCAGCTCAGAGAGCCGGGGAACCAAAAACATTCAGTACTTC,CASSSESRGTKNIQYF,NA,NA,TRBJ2-4,TRBV7-2
TGCAGTGCTAGAGATGGGGAGCGGGGGCAGTTCTTC,CSARDGERGQFF,TRBD2,few,TRBJ2-1,TRBV20-1
TGCAGTGCTCCGCGGGGGTCAGCCAAAAACATTCAGTACTTC,CSAPRGSAKNIQYF,TRBD2,few,TRBJ2-4,TRBV20-1
TGTGCCAGCAGCCAAGACCTACGTAGGGCCAAAAACATTCAGTACTTC,CASSQDLRRAKNIQYF,NA,NA,TRBJ2-4,TRBV3-1
TGCAGTGCTAGCCGAACTAGCGGGGGCTTTAGCTCCTACAATGAGCAGTACTTC,CSASRTSGGFSSYNEQYF,TRBD2,NA,TRBJ2-7,TRBV20-1
TGTGCCAGCAGCTATACCGGACAGGGCTCAGACAATGAGCAGTTCTTC,CASSYTGQGSDNEQFF,TRBD1,NA,TRBJ2-1,TRBV7-8
TGTGCCAGCAGCTTACTGTCAAGAGGGGAACTCGACGAGCAGTACTTC,CASSLLSRGELDEQYF,NA,few,TRBJ2-7,TRBV5-6
TGCGCCAGCAGCCCGCCCCTGAGCGGGGGGTCCACCGGGGAGCTGTTTTTT,CASSPPLSGGSTGELFF,TRBD2,NA,TRBJ2-2,TRBV5-1
TGTGCCAGCGCTAACCAGGGGGGACAGGGCCCAGATACGCAGTATTTT,CASANQGGQGPDTQYF,TRBD1,NA,TRBJ2-3,TRBV9
TGTGCCAGCAGTTTGCAAGGCAGGGGAACCTACGAGCAGTACTTC,CASSLQGRGTYEQYF,NA,few,TRBJ2-7,TRBV28
TGCAGTGCTATCGAGACTAGCGGGGGCCTCACAGATACGCAGTATTTT,CSAIETSGGLTDTQYF,TRBD2,NA,TRBJ2-3,TRBV20-1
TGTGCCAGCAGTTTAACTAGCCCCAAGACCCAGTACTTC,CASSLTSPKTQYF,NA,few,TRBJ2-5,TRBV28
TGTGCCAGCAGCCACTCCCGGACAGGGGCGGAAGAGACCCAGTACTTC,CASSHSRTGAEETQYF,TRBD1,NA,TRBJ2-5,TRBV27
TGTGCCAGCAGCCGGGAAGGGGCAGGAACCGGGGAGCTGTTTTTT,CASSREGAGTGELFF,NA,NA,TRBJ2-2,TRBV7-9
TGTGCCAGCACAACGGCTAGCGGGGGGTTGCTACGGCAGTACTTC,CASTTASGGLLRQYF,TRBD2,NA,TRBJ2-7,TRBV28
TGTGCCAGCAGCTCCACTAGCGGGGGGTGGGAGACCCAGTACTTC,CASSSTSGGWETQYF,TRBD2,few,TRBJ2-5,TRBV11-2
TGTGCCAGCAGTTACTCCGGGACAGGGGCGCCAGATACGCAGTATTTT,CASSYSGTGAPDTQYF,TRBD1,NA,TRBJ2-3,TRBV6-2/TRBV6-3
TGTGCCAGCATCAACCGGCCCAATGAAGCTTTCTTT,CASINRPNEAFF,NA,NA,TRBJ1-1,TRBV6-2/TRBV6-3
TGTGCCAGCAGTCCGCGGACTTCGAGGGAACAGTTCTTC,CASSPRTSREQFF,NA,NA,TRBJ2-1,TRBV28
TGCAGCGTTGAAGGGGGTGTGGGGGTCCCTAGCACAGATACGCAGTATTTT,CSVEGGVGVPSTDTQYF,NA,NA,TRBJ2-3,TRBV29-1
TGTGCCACCGGGAGTTGGATAGAAGAGACCCAGTACTTC,CATGSWIEETQYF,NA,few,TRBJ2-5,TRBV15
TGTGCCAGCTTAGACAGGAACACAGATACGCAGTATTTT,CASLDRNTDTQYF,NA,NA,TRBJ2-3,TRBV27
TGTGCCGGCAGGAAAAGTGATCAGCCCCAGCATTTT,CAGRKSDQPQHF,NA,NA,TRBJ1-5,TRBV12-3/TRBV12-4
TGCGCCAGCAGCCAAATGACTCGAGATACGCAGTATTTT,CASSQMTRDTQYF,NA,few,TRBJ2-3,TRBV4-3
TGTGCCAGCAGCTCCAGCCTTTTGGAGACCCAGTACTTC,CASSSSLLETQYF,NA,few,TRBJ2-5,TRBV7-6
TGCGCCAGCAGAAACAGGGTCGATGAGCAGTTCTTC,CASRNRVDEQFF,NA,few,TRBJ2-1,TRBV5-1
TGTGCCAGCAGAGATACGGGGTTGACTGAAGCTTTCTTT,CASRDTGLTEAFF,NA,NA,TRBJ1-1,TRBV6-2/TRBV6-3
TGCGCCAGCAGCCAAGATAGGGCAGGGAGCTATGGTTACACCTTC,CASSQDRAGSYGYTF,NA,NA,TRBJ1-2,TRBV4-1
TGTGCCAGCGGGGTCTGGAACACTGAAGCTTTCTTT,CASGVWNTEAFF,NA,NA,TRBJ1-1,TRBV5-6
TGTGCCAGCAGCTTAGGTGCCGGGTCCCCCTACGAGCAGTACTTC,CASSLGAGSPYEQYF,NA,NA,TRBJ2-7,TRBV7-2
TGTGCCATCAGTGAGTCGGGCGGAGGGACAGATACGCAGTATTTT,CAISESGGGTDTQYF,NA,NA,TRBJ2-3,TRBV10-3
TGCAGTGCTAGAGAGGGGGATTACCGGGCGGCTTTCTTT,CSAREGDYRAAFF,NA,NA,TRBJ1-1,TRBV20-1
TGTGCCACCCCGGGACAGGGTGGCACAGATACGCAGTATTTT,CATPGQGGTDTQYF,TRBD1,NA,TRBJ2-3,TRBV15
TGTGCCAGCAGTTTAACTGGCGGGGGACCCGCTGAGCAGTTCTTC,CASSLTGGGPAEQFF,TRBD2,NA,TRBJ2-1,TRBV27
TGTGCCAGCAAGACCCTCTCCTACGAGCAGTACTTC,CASKTLSYEQYF,NA,NA,TRBJ2-7,TRBV6-5
TGCAGTGCCGATTCCGCCTCTAACTATGGCTACACCTTC,CSADSASNYGYTF,NA,NA,TRBJ1-2,TRBV20-1
TGTGCCAGCAGCCCCCTGGGGCTAGCGGAAGAGACCCAGTACTTC,CASSPLGLAEETQYF,TRBD2,few,TRBJ2-5,TRBV7-3
TGTGCCACCAGTGATTTGCGGTCTGGGGCCAACGTCCTGACTTTC,CATSDLRSGANVLTF,NA,few,TRBJ2-6,TRBV24-1
TGTGCCAACCCGAAGATGGGGACTTCAGGGCAGTACTTC,CANPKMGTSGQYF,NA,NA,TRBJ2-5,TRBV7-3
TGTGCCAGCAGTTTCCCCCGACTAGCGTCGGGGTGGGTATATGAGCAGTTCTTC,CASSFPRLASGWVYEQFF,TRBD2,NA,TRBJ2-1,TRBV12-3/TRBV12-4